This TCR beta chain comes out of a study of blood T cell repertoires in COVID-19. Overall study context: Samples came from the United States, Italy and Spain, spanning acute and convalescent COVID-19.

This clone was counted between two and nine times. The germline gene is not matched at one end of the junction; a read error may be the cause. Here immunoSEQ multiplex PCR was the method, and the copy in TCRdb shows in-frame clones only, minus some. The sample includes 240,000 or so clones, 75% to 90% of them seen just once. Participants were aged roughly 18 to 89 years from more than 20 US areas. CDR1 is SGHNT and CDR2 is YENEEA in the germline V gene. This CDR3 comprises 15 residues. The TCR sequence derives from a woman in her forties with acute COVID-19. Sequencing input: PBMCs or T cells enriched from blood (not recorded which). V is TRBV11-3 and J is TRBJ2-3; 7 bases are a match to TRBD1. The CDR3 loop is CASNLGRGSTHTQYF. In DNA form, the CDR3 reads TGTGCCAGCAACTTAGGCAGGGGGTCCACACATACGCAGTATTTT.